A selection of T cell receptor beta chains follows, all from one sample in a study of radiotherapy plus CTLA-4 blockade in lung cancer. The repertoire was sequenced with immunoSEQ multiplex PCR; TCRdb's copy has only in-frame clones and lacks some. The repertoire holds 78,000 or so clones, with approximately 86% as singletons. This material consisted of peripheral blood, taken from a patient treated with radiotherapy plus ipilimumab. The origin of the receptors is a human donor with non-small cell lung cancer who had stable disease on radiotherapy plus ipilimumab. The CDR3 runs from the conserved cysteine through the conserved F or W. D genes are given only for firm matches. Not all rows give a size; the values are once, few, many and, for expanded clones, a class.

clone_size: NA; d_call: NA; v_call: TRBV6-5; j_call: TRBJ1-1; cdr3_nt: TGTGCCGTCCAGGGGAACCTTAACACTGAAGCTTTCTTT; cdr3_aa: CAVQGNLNTEAFF
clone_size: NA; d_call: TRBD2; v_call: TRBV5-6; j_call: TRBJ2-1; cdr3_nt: TGTGCCAGCAGCGAACTAGCGGGAGGGACAATTTACAATGAGCAGTTCTTC; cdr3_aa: CASSELAGGTIYNEQFF
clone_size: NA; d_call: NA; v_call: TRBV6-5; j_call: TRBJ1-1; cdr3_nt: TGTGCCAGCAGTTACCTTCCGGGGAACACTGAAGCTTTCTTT; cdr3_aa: CASSYLPGNTEAFF
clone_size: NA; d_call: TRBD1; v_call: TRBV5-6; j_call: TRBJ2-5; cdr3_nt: TGTGCCAGCTCCGGGACAGAAGAGACCCAGTACTTC; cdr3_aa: CASSGTEETQYF
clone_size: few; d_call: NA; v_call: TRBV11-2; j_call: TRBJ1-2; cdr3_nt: TGTGCCAGCAGCCCGCGACAGAGCGGCTATGGCTACACCTTC; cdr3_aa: CASSPRQSGYGYTF
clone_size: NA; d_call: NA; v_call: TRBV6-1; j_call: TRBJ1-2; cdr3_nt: TGTGCCAGCAGTGAAGACCGCAGGGGCTATGGCTACACCTTC; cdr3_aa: CASSEDRRGYGYTF
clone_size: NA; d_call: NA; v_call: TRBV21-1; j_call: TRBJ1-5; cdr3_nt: TGTGCCAGCAGCAGAGGCACCAGAACTCTGCACATTTATAGCAATCAGCCCCAGCATTTT; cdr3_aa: CASSRGTRTLHIYSNQPQHF
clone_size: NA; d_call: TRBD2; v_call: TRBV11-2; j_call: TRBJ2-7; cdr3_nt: TGTGCCAGCAGCTCCCTAGCGGGAGTGGTCGAGCAGTACTTC; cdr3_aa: CASSSLAGVVEQYF
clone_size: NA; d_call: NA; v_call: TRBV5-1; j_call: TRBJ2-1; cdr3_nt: TGCGCCAGCAGCGAACAGGGACATGAGCAGTTCTTC; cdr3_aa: CASSEQGHEQFF
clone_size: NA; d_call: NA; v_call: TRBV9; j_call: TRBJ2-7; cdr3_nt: TGTGCCAGCAGCGAAGGGGGCGGGGGCTACGAGCAGTACTTC; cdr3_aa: CASSEGGGGYEQYF
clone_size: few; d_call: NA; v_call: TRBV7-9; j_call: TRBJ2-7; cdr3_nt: TGTGCCAGCAGATTCACAAACCTGGCCGACGAGCAGTACTTC; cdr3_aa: CASRFTNLADEQYF
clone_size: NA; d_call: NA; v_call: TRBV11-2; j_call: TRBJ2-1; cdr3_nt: TGTGCCAGCAGCTTCGTCGGACGTAGGGAGCAGTTCTTC; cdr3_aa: CASSFVGRREQFF
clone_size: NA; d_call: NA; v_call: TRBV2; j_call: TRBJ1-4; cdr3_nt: TGTGCCAGCAGTGTGAGTCCAGGGCCTGAGGAAAAACTGTTTTTT; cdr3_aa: CASSVSPGPEEKLFF
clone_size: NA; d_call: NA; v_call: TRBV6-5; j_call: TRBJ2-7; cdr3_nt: TGTGCCAGCAGTTCCCTTCTCACCGGACTCTCCTACGAGCAGTACTTC; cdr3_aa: CASSSLLTGLSYEQYF
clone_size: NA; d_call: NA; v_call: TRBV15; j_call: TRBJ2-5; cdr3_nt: TGTGCCACCAGCAGAGTCGACAGGGAGGGACGAGAGACCCAGTACTTC; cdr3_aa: CATSRVDREGRETQYF
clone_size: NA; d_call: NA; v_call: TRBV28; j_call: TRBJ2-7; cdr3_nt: TGTGCCAGCAGTTTACCCCTCGGGACTTACGAGCAGTACTTC; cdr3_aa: CASSLPLGTYEQYF
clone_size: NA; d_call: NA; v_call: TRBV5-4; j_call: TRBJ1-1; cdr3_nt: TGTGCCAGCAGCTTTGGATCCTCCCCCGGGGACGCTTTCTTT; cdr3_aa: CASSFGSSPGDAFF
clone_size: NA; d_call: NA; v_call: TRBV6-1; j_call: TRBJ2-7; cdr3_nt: TGTGCCAGCAGGCAGAGGTTGTACGAGCAGTACTTC; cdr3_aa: CASRQRLYEQYF
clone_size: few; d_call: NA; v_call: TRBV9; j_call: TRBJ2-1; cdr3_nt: TGTGCCAGCAGCCCGGGATTAACGCGTGAGCAGTTCTTC; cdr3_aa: CASSPGLTREQFF
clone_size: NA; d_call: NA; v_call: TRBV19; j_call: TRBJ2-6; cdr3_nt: TGTGCCAGTAGTATGGGTAGGGCCAACGTCCTGACTTTC; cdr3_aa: CASSMGRANVLTF
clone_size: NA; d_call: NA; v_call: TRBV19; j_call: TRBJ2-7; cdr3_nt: TGTGCCAGTAGTATTCAATCTACCCCCTACGAGCAGTACTTC; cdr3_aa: CASSIQSTPYEQYF
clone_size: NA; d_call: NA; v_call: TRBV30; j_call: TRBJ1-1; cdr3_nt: TGTGCCTGGAGTCTAGCCAAGAAGTATGCTTTCTTT; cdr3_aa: CAWSLAKKYAFF
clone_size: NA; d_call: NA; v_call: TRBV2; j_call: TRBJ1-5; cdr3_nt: TGTGCCAGCAGTGAACCCCCTAGGAGTCAGCCCCAGCATTTT; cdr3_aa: CASSEPPRSQPQHF
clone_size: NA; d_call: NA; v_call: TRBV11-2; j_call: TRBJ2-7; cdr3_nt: TGTGCCAGCAGCCCCCTTTTCAGCTCCTACGAGCAGTACTTC; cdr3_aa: CASSPLFSSYEQYF
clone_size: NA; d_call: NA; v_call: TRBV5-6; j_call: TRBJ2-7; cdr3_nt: TGTGCCAGCAGCAAACCCAGGGGGGTATTATCCTACGAGCAGTACTTC; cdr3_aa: CASSKPRGVLSYEQYF
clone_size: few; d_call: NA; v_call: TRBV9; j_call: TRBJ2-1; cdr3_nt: TGTGCCAGCAGCCCCCGACTGGCGCCCCAGCAGTTCTTC; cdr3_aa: CASSPRLAPQQFF
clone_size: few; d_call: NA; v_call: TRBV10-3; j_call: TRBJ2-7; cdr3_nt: TGTGCCATCAGTGAAGGGCAGGGAGGCCCCTACGAGCAGTACTTC; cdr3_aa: CAISEGQGGPYEQYF
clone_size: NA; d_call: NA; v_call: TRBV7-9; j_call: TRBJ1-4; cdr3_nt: TGTGCCAGCAGCTTAGCGGGGAGTAATGAAAAACTGTTTTTT; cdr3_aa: CASSLAGSNEKLFF
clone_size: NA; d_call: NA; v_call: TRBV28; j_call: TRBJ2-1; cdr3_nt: TGTGCCAGCAGTTTGGGTGACTGGAATGAGCAGTTCTTC; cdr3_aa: CASSLGDWNEQFF
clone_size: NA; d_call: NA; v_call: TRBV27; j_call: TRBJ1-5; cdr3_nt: TGTGCCAGCAGTCCCCGGGGGGGGGCAGGTAATCAGCCCCAGCATTTT; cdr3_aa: CASSPRGGAGNQPQHF
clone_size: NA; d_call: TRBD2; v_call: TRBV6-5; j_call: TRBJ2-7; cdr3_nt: TGTGCCAGCAAGGCTAGCGGGGACCACTACGAGCAGTACTTC; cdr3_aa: CASKASGDHYEQYF
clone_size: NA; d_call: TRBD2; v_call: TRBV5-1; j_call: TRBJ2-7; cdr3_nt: TGCGCCAGCAGCTTGGCTCTAGCGGGCTACGAGCAGTACTTC; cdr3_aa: CASSLALAGYEQYF
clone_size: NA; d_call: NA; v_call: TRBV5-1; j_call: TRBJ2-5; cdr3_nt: TGCGCCAGCAGCTTGGAAGGGCTGAGGGAGCAGTACTTC; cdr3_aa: CASSLEGLREQYF
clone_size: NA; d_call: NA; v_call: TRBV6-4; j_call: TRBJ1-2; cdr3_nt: TGTGCCAGCAGTCTAAATCAGGGCGACTATGGCTACACCTTC; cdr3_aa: CASSLNQGDYGYTF
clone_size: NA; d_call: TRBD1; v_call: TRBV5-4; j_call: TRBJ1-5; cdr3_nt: TGTGCCAGCAGCTTTGGGGGGGACAGGACGCAGCCCCAGCATTTT; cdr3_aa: CASSFGGDRTQPQHF
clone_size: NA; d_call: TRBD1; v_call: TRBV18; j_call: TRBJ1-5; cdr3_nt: TGTGCCAGCTCACTGGACAGGGACGCCTGGGGGCCCCAGCATTTT; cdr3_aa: CASSLDRDAWGPQHF
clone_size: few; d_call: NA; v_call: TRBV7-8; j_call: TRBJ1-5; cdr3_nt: TGTGCCAGCAGCTCCGGGACGGCGATCAATCAGCCCCAGCATTTT; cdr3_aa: CASSSGTAINQPQHF
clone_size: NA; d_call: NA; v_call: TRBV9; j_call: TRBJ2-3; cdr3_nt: TGTGCCAGCAGCGCGCCCACGGGCGGCGGTCGCACAGATACGCAGTATTTT; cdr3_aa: CASSAPTGGGRTDTQYF
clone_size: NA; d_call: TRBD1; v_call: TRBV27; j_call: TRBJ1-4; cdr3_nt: TGTGCCAGCAGGTTGAGGGGATATTCGTACAGGGGTCTTAATGAAAAACTGTTTTTT; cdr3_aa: CASRLRGYSYRGLNEKLFF
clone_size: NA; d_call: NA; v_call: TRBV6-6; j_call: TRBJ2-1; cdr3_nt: TGTGCCAGCAGTTACTCCCCGGGGGTCGGGCCTGAGCAGTTCTTC; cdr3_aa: CASSYSPGVGPEQFF
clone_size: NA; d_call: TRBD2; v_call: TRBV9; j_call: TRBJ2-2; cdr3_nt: TGTGCCAGCAGCGGGAGCGGACTAGCGGGATCCCCGGGTGGCACCGGGGAGCTGTTTTTT; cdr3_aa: CASSGSGLAGSPGGTGELFF
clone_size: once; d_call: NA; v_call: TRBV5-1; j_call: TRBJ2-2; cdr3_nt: TGCGCCAGCAGCTTCACAGCAACCCGGGGCACCGGGGAGCTGTTTTTT; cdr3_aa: CASSFTATRGTGELFF
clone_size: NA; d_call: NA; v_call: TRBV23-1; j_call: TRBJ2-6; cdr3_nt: TGCGCCAGCAGTCAATCGCCCCTAATGGATGGGGCCAACGTCCTGACTTTC; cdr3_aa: CASSQSPLMDGANVLTF
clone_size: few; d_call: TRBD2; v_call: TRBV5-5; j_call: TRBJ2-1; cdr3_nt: TGTGCCAGCAGCTTTAATCGCGGGAGGGCCGGGAATGAGCAGTTCTTC; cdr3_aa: CASSFNRGRAGNEQFF
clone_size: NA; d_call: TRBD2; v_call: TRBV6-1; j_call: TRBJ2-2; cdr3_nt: TGTGCCAGCAGCGGGGGGGCGAACACCGGGGAGCTGTTTTTT; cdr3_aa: CASSGGANTGELFF
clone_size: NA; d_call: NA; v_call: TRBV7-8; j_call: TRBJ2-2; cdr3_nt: TGTGCCAGCAGCTCAATGGACAGCGGGGAGCTGTTTTTT; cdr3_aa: CASSSMDSGELFF
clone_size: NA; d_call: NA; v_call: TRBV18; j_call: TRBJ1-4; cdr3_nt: TGTGCCAGCTCATCCGGGGCAGCAACTAATGAAAAACTGTTTTTT; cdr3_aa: CASSSGAATNEKLFF
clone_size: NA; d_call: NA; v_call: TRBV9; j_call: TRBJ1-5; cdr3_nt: TGTGCCAGCAGCGTAACAGACAATCAGCCCCAGCATTTT; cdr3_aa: CASSVTDNQPQHF
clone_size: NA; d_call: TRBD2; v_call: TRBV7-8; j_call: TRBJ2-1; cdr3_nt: TGTGCCAGCGCGCAACTAGCGGGGGTGAATGAGCAGTTCTTC; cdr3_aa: CASAQLAGVNEQFF
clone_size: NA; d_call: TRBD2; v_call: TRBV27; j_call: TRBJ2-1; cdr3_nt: TGTGCCAGCAGCCGGGGACTAGCGGTATACAATGAGCAGTTCTTC; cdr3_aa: CASSRGLAVYNEQFF
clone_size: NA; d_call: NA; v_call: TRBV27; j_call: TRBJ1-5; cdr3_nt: TGTGCCAGCAGTTTAGACAGCAATCAGCCCCAGCATTTT; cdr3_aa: CASSLDSNQPQHF
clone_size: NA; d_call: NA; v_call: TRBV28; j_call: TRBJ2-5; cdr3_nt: TGTGCCAGCAGCCGCCCAGGGGGAGGAGAGACCCAGTACTTC; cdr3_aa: CASSRPGGGETQYF
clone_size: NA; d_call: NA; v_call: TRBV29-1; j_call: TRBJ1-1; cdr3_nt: TGCAGCCTTAAGGAGGGGGGATACGCTGAAGCTTTCTTT; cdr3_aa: CSLKEGGYAEAFF
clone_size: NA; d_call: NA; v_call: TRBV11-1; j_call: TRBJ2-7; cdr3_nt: TGTGCCAGCAGCTTAGGCGGGACCATCGGCTCCGAGCAGTACTTC; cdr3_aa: CASSLGGTIGSEQYF